The 21 T cell receptor beta chains listed next were all sequenced from one sample in a study of CD4 T cells in relation to SARS-CoV-2 and coronaviruses. Their antigen targets remain unknown. The method was immunoSEQ multiplex PCR; TCRdb's version includes in-frame clones alone and lacks a portion of them. Seen here are around 34,000 clones, under 80% observed once, and the top ten hold about 20%. Source material: memory CD4+ T cells from PBMCs, cultured in vitro. Receptors were obtained from an adult with COVID-19.

This chain connects TRBV27 to TRBJ2-5; D unclear. V lost 5 bases and J 3 bases, leaving 16 bases between the germline ends. This CDR3 is 15 amino acids long. The germline CDR1 and CDR2 sequences are MNHEY and SMNVEV (reference sequence). The CDR3 coding sequence is TGTGCCAGCAGTCCCAAGGGCAGGTTAGAAGAGACCCAGTACTTC. It is translated as CASSPKGRLEETQYF.

The gene calls are TRBV5-8 and TRBJ1-1; TRBD1 aligns across 7 bases. The CDR3 runs to 14 residues. V gave up 2 bases and J gave up 11 bases; unmatched junction bases: 12. CDR1 is SGHTS, CDR2 YDEGEE, per germline. Here the CDR3 reads CASSFEGGLARAFF. Here the CDR3 DNA reads TGTGCCAGCAGCTTTGAAGGGGGCCTGGCTCGGGCTTTCTTT. The variable domain in full, with the rest retrieved from reference TRBV5-8 and TRBJ1-1, is EAGVTQSPTHLIKTRGQQATLRCSPISGHTSVYWYQQALGLGLQFLLWYDEGEERNRGNFPPRFSGRQFPNYSSELNVNALELEDSALYLCASSFEGGLARAFFGQGTRLTVV.

This chain links TRBV19 with TRBJ2-3; 10 bases match TRBD2. V lost 4 bases and J lost 3; bases outside the gene matches: 4. The CDR3 extends over 15 amino acids. Germline CDR1 LNHDA, CDR2 SQIVND (reference sequence). The DNA for the CDR3 is TGTGCCAGTAGTAGGTCTAGCGGGAGAACAGATACGCAGTATTTT. Protein sequence: CASSRSSGRTDTQYF. The full variable domain, rest sourced from reference TRBV19 and TRBJ2-3, is DGGITQSPKYLFRKEGQNVTLSCEQNLNHDAMYWYRQDPGQGLRLIYYSQIVNDFQKGDIAEGYSVSREKKESFPLTVTSAQKNPTAFYLCASSRSSGRTDTQYFGPGTRLTVL.

This chain uses TRBV4-1 with TRBJ2-3, with D perhaps assigned TRBD1 or TRBD2 (6 bases each). Between the trimmed V and J ends, which lost 0 bases and 0 bases, there was a span of 10 bases. The CDR3 sequence is 16 residues long. CDR1 and CDR2 (germline): MGHRA, YSYEKL. CDR3 coding DNA: TGCGCCAGCAGCCAAGATGGGGGGCCCAGCACAGATACGCAGTATTTT. Protein sequence: CASSQDGGPSTDTQYF.

The genes are TRBV15 and TRBJ2-7; D is ambiguous. Trimming shortened V by 3 bases and J by 4 bases, and 13 bases separated the two germline ends. Germline V lookup: CDR1 LNHNV, CDR2 YYDKDF (reference sequence). This CDR3 has 14 amino acids. In DNA form, the CDR3 reads TGTGCCACCAGCAGTAAGGGATTTTCGTACGAGCAGTACTTC. The encoded protein is CATSSKGFSYEQYF.

This chain links TRBV19 with TRBJ1-1, with no clear D. V lost 5 bases and J lost 8, with 15 bases in between. The germline CDR1 and CDR2 sequences are LNHDA and SQIVND (reference sequence). CDR3 size: 13 residues. CDR3 sequence reads: CASSRSEGQEAFF. The CDR3, as DNA: TGTGCCAGTAGTCGTTCCGAGGGCCAGGAAGCTTTCTTT. The entire variable domain, with the rest obtained from reference TRBV19 and TRBJ1-1, is as follows: DGGITQSPKYLFRKEGQNVTLSCEQNLNHDAMYWYRQDPGQGLRLIYYSQIVNDFQKGDIAEGYSVSREKKESFPLTVTSAQKNPTAFYLCASSRSEGQEAFFGQGTRLTVV.

The chain uses TRBV12-3 or TRBV12-4 and TRBJ2-5; D not certain. Trimming removed 1 base from V and 4 bases from J, with 7 bases in between. This CDR3 comprises 13 residues. CDR3 region: CASSLGAPETQYF. The CDR3 region has the DNA TGTGCCAGCAGTTTAGGGGCCCCAGAGACCCAGTACTTC.

V and J are TRBV30 and TRBJ2-3, with D tentatively TRBD1 (6 bases). Looked up from germline, CDR1 is GTSNPN and CDR2 is SVGIG (reference sequence). The CDR3 extends over 15 amino acids. Between the trimmed V and J ends, which lost 0 bases and 1 base, there was a span of 11 bases. The CDR3 reads CAWSVGGAGTDTQYF. CDR3 bases: TGTGCCTGGAGTGTTGGGGGCGCGGGCACAGATACGCAGTATTTT. The entire variable domain, with the rest obtained from reference TRBV30 and TRBJ2-3, is as follows: SQTIHQWPATLVQPVGSPLSLECTVEGTSNPNLYWYRQAAGRGLQLLFYSVGIGQISSEVPQNLSASRPQDRQFILSSKKLLLSDSGFYLCAWSVGGAGTDTQYFGPGTRLTVL.

Only a few counts were recorded for this clone. The chain links TRBV29-1 to TRBJ2-7, with a possible D match to TRBD2 (5 bases). From germline, CDR1 is SQVTM and CDR2 ANQGSEA. CDR3 length: 12 residues. V gave up 4 bases and J gave up 2 bases, with 9 bases separating them. CDR3 loop: CSVVGRAYEQYF. Here the CDR3 DNA reads TGCAGCGTTGTAGGGAGAGCCTACGAGCAGTACTTC.

This clone has just a few counts. DNA for the CDR3: TGCAGCCCCCGCCGGGGGGATGAGCAGTTCTTC. Its translation: CSPRRGDEQFF. This chain connects TRBV29-1 to TRBJ2-1; the match to TRBD2 covers 7 bases. CDR1 and CDR2 from the germline V gene are SQVTM and ANQGSEA. The trim removed 8 bases at V and 8 bases at J, leaving 6 bases unmatched. The CDR3 consists of 11 residues.

The V gene is TRBV4-3, the J gene TRBJ2-7, with D perhaps matching TRBD1 (6 bases). Trimming pared 0 bases from V and 2 bases from J, leaving 8 bases between. There are 14 residues in the CDR3. The germline V gene has CDR1 LGHNA and CDR2 YSLEER. CDR3 sequence reads: CASSQDRGPYEQYF. The CDR3 DNA follows: TGCGCCAGCAGCCAAGACAGGGGCCCCTACGAGCAGTACTTC.

The CDR3 region has the DNA TGTGCCAGCTCACTCCGGAATTCTGGGGAGCAGTACTTC. Translated, it gives CASSLRNSGEQYF. The rearrangement links TRBV18 to TRBJ2-7; the D is unclear. The CDR3 runs 13 residues. Germline lookup yields CDR1 KGHSH and CDR2 LQKENI. V lost 4 bases to trimming and J lost 7 bases, with 14 bases between them.

The rearrangement uses TRBV30 and TRBJ2-6; no clear D gene. This CDR3 region has 13 residues. Trimming took off 2 bases at V and 4 bases at J, with 6 bases between the two ends. Germline CDR1 GTSNPN, CDR2 SVGIG (reference sequence). The CDR3 DNA reads as TGTGCCTGGAGTTTAGCCGGGGCCAACGTCCTGACTTTC. Residues: CAWSLAGANVLTF.

This chain connects TRBV5-1 to TRBJ2-7; maybe TRBD2 (5 bases). Germline V gene data show CDR1 as SGHRS and CDR2 as YFSETQ. The CDR3 is made up of 13 amino acids. The germline V and J ends were trimmed by 4 bases and 2 bases, with 10 bases remaining between them. The CDR3 bases are TGCGCCAGCAGCCGGCTAGCAACCTACGAGCAGTACTTC. It specifies CASSRLATYEQYF.

The rearrangement uses TRBV19 and TRBJ2-3; possibly TRBD2 for D (5 bases). Germline CDR1 is LNHDA and CDR2 is SQIVND (reference sequence). The ends were cut back, 3 bases at V and 2 bases at J, with 9 bases in the middle. The CDR3 sequence is 14 residues long. The CDR3: CASSMILATDTQYF. CDR3 coding DNA: TGTGCCAGTAGTATGATCCTAGCCACAGATACGCAGTATTTT.

This chain's CDR3 is CASTRVRDEQFF. The CDR3 DNA sequence: TGTGCCAGCACTCGAGTCCGGGATGAGCAGTTCTTC. V usage is TRBV6-5 and J usage is TRBJ2-1; no definite D call. This CDR3 region has 12 residues. Trimming pared 7 bases from V and 8 bases from J, leaving 12 bases between. The germline V gene encodes CDR1 MNHEY and CDR2 SVGAGI.

Only a few counts were recorded for this clone. This chain connects TRBV5-5 to TRBJ2-7; 8 bases are a match to TRBD2. This CDR3 spans 15 amino acids. With V trimmed by 1 base and J by 2 bases, 5 bases remained unmatched. Germline CDR1 reads SGHKS; CDR2 reads YYEKEE (reference sequence). This CDR3 is CASSLMRLATYEQYF. DNA for the CDR3: TGTGCCAGCAGCTTGATGCGACTAGCGACCTACGAGCAGTACTTC.

This clone was recorded only once. The chain employs TRBV6-5 and TRBJ2-3; no clear D. The CDR3 is 13 residues long. Looked up from germline, CDR1 is MNHEY and CDR2 is SVGAGI. V was clipped by 2 bases and J by 1 base, with 4 bases between them. CDR3 bases: TGTGCCAGCAGTTACCCTGGCACAGATACGCAGTATTTT. It is translated as CASSYPGTDTQYF.

V is TRBV18 and J is TRBJ2-7; 7 nucleotides align to TRBD1. J lost 4 bases, V lost 2 bases, and 2 bases had no gene match. Germline CDR1 KGHSH, CDR2 LQKENI. CDR3 length: 13 residues. The CDR3 coding sequence is TGTGCCAGCTCACCATCACAGGGGTACGAGCAGTACTTC. Translation: CASSPSQGYEQYF.

The rearrangement uses TRBV28 and TRBJ2-5, with a possible D match to TRBD2 (6 bases). CDR1 is MDHEN and CDR2 is SYDVKM in the germline V gene. This CDR3 has 17 amino acids. Trimming removed 3 bases at V and 2 bases at J, with 19 bases between. For the CDR3, the DNA is TGTGCCAGCAGTTTTATGAGGGCTAGCGCCGTACAAGAGACCCAGTACTTC. It encodes CASSFMRASAVQETQYF.

This chain uses TRBV6-5 with TRBJ2-1; 9 nucleotides line up with TRBD1. Trimming at V came to 8 bases and at J to 5 bases, leaving 10 bases not matched to a gene. This CDR3 comprises 15 residues. The germline V gene has CDR1 MNHEY and CDR2 SVGAGI. The CDR3 region has the DNA TGTGCCAGCTCCTCCGGGGGGACAGGGAACAATGAGCAGTTCTTC. It translates to CASSSGGTGNNEQFF.